A single sample gave rise to the 30 T cell receptor beta chains below, sequenced in a study of blood T cells in healthy people across ages. Combining a sample-barcoded 5' primer with a J-beta primer mix, a second PCR ran for roughly 7 to 11 cycles. TCRdb redid the calling of the 5' RACE reads with MiXCR, one entry per CDR3 protein. The sample carries roughly 1.6 million distinct CDR3 sequences, around 35% recorded once. Sequenced: blood. The origin of the receptors is a woman aged 30 to 39 in good health.

The chain recombines TRBV12-3 or TRBV12-4 with TRBJ2-1; 8 nucleotides align to TRBD2. The V and J ends lost 6 bases and 7 bases, in that order; junction bases with no gene match: 11. CDR3 length equals 15 residues. The CDR3 bases are TGTGCCAGCAGCCGATACACTGGCGGGGGGAATGAGCAGTTCTTC. Residues: CASSRYTGGGNEQFF.

This clonotype was seen more than once but under ten times. The chain has TRBV7-9 and TRBJ2-7, with 8 bases identical to TRBD2. J gave up 3 bases and V 3 bases, and 10 bases lay outside the gene matches. This CDR3 is built from 16 residues. Germline CDR1 is SEHNR and CDR2 is FQNEAQ (reference sequence). CDR3 bases: TGTGCCAGCAGCTTGGGAATTCCCGGGACTAGCTACGAGCAGTACTTC. Its protein product is CASSLGIPGTSYEQYF.

This clonotype has a single count. The gene calls are TRBV11-1 and TRBJ2-4; 13 bases are shared with TRBD2. The assigned J gene may be wrong: the sequence end matches TRBJ2-7 better. The CDR3 consists of 18 residues. CDR1 is SGHAT and CDR2 is FQDESV in the germline V gene (reference sequence). This chain's CDR3 is CASSLLTSGGYLRYEQYF. CDR3 DNA sequence: TGTGCCAGCAGCTTATTGACTAGCGGGGGGTATCTCCGCTACGAGCAGTACTTC.

Concerning this clonotype: At one of its ends the junction is not consistent with the germline gene, which may arise from a read error. The chain couples TRBV11-2 to TRBJ2-3, with no clear D. Germline CDR1 reads SGHAT; CDR2 reads FQNNGV. This CDR3 region has 13 residues. CDR3 bases: TGTGCCAGCAGCCGTATTCGCACAGATGCGCAGTATTTT. It encodes CASSRIRTDAQYF.

This clonotype has just a few counts. The rearrangement joins TRBV6-5 to TRBJ1-5; no reliable D call. Trimming removed 0 bases from V and 4 bases from J, with 7 bases in between. CDR3 size: 14 residues. Germline V gene data show CDR1 as MNHEY and CDR2 as SVGAGI. The CDR3 sequence: CASSYSKGNQPQHF. DNA for the CDR3: TGTGCCAGCAGTTACTCGAAAGGTAATCAGCCCCAGCATTTT.

This chain uses TRBV6-2 or TRBV6-3 with TRBJ2-3; tentatively, D is TRBD2 (5 bases). With 4 bases removed from V and 6 bases from J, the gap between germline ends came to 5 bases. The length of the CDR3 is 11 residues. Germline CDR1 MNHEY, CDR2 SVGEGT. The DNA of the CDR3 is TGTGCCAGCAGTTGGAGGGATACGCAGTATTTT. It encodes CASSWRDTQYF.

Comment on this clonotype: This may stem from a read error, because a much larger clone lies one nucleotide away. This chain links TRBV24-1 with TRBJ2-1; no reliable D call. The germline gives CDR1 KGHDR, CDR2 SFDVKD. The CDR3 consists of 13 residues. The CDR3 sequence: CATKSWRSNGQFF. DNA for the CDR3: TGTGCCACCAAATCCTGGCGAAGCAATGGGCAGTTCTTC.

The chain recombines TRBV21-1 with TRBJ2-1; the D segment call TRBD1 is taken from the table without a DNA check. TRBV21-1 represents a pseudogene. The CDR3 has 15 residues. This CDR3 reads CASSQRGQGPNEQFF. CDR3 nucleotide sequence: TGTGCCAGCAGCCAAAGGGGACAGGGACCTAATGAGCAGTTCTTC.

There are a few counts of this clonotype. The gene calls are TRBV7-9 and TRBJ1-5; tentatively, D is TRBD1 (5 bases). CDR1 and CDR2 from the germline V gene are SEHNR and FQNEAQ (reference sequence). CDR3 length: 14 residues. V lost 1 base and J lost 5, with 9 bases in between. Written as DNA, the CDR3 is TGTGCCAGCAGCTTAGGGGGGAGCCATCAGCCCCAGCATTTT. Encoded protein: CASSLGGSHQPQHF.

A word on this clonotype: One junction end does not reproduce the germline sequence, and a read error may be involved. In DNA, the CDR3 is TGTACCAGCAGACGTGACGCCGGCTACACCTTC. As protein: CTSRRDAGYTF. The V gene is TRBV5-6, the J gene TRBJ1-2; D remains unclear. The germline V gene encodes CDR1 SGHDT and CDR2 YYEEEE. The CDR3 extends over 11 amino acids.

This clonotype was observed a few times. The chain has TRBV9 and TRBJ1-5; TRBD1 is a possible D gene (6 bases). The V gene lost 2 bases and the J gene lost 4 bases, with 16 bases spanning the gap. Looked up from germline, CDR1 is SGDLS and CDR2 is YYNGEE. The CDR3 is made up of 16 amino acids. The chain's CDR3 is CASSVGTGTSNQPQHF. CDR3 bases: TGTGCCAGCAGCGTGGGGACCGGGACAAGTAATCAGCCCCAGCATTTT.

This clonotype was recorded a few times. The chain uses TRBV10-3 and TRBJ2-7; 12 bases align to TRBD2. Losses at the gene ends were 7 bases for V and 5 bases for J; bases not matched to a gene: 6. Germline loops: CDR1 ENHRY, CDR2 SYGVKD. CDR3 length equals 14 residues. The CDR3 DNA reads TGTGCCATCAAGCTAGCGGGAGGGATGGACGAGCAGTACTTC. Translated, it gives CAIKLAGGMDEQYF.

This clonotype was counted only a few times. The chain couples TRBV6-1 to TRBJ2-7; 7 nucleotides line up with TRBD1. The CDR3 contains 15 residues. Germline V gene data show CDR1 as MNHNS and CDR2 as SASEGT. The trim removed 11 bases at V and 3 bases at J, leaving 16 bases unmatched. CDR3 residues: CACTKTDREGYEQYF. In DNA form, the CDR3 reads TGTGCCTGCACTAAAACAGACAGGGAAGGCTACGAGCAGTACTTC.

In its sample, this clonotype was seen a few times. The gene calls are TRBV5-1 and TRBJ2-3; TRBD2 aligns across 7 bases. Germline CDR1 SGHRS, CDR2 YFSETQ. The J segment lost 3 bases and the V segment lost 2 bases, leaving 9 bases of the junction unmatched. There are 16 residues in the CDR3. The CDR3 nucleotides are TGCGCCAGCAGCTTTAGTCTACTAGCGAGTACAGATACGCAGTATTTT. Protein product: CASSFSLLASTDTQYF.

This clonotype appeared a few times. This sequence joins TRBV27 and TRBJ2-1, with D possibly matching TRBD2 (5 bases). Trimming pared 1 base from V and 1 base from J, leaving 11 bases between. The CDR3 runs to 16 residues. Germline assignment: CDR1 MNHEY and CDR2 SMNVEV (reference sequence). The CDR3 nucleotides read TGTGCCAGCAGTTTATTGCGTGGAGGATCCTACAATGAGCAGTTCTTC. Translating it yields CASSLLRGGSYNEQFF.

The chain couples TRBV20-1 to TRBJ2-5; 10 bases are shared with TRBD2. The CDR3 covers 17 residues. J was trimmed by 2 bases and V by 1 base; bases with no gene match: 10. Germline CDR1 is DFQATT and CDR2 is SNEGSKA (reference sequence). The CDR3 loop is CSARAPQTSGHQETQYF. CDR3 nucleotides: TGCAGTGCTAGAGCCCCCCAGACTAGCGGGCATCAAGAGACCCAGTACTTC.

V usage is TRBV13 and J usage is TRBJ2-1; 8 bases map to TRBD1. The CDR3 runs to 15 residues. Unmatched junction bases numbered 7, after V lost 4 bases and J lost 5 bases. Germline-derived CDR1 and CDR2 are PRHDT and FYEKMQ (reference sequence). The CDR3: CASSSPNRGNNEQFF. CDR3 DNA sequence: TGTGCCAGCAGCTCTCCGAACAGGGGGAACAATGAGCAGTTCTTC.

V is TRBV20-1 and J is TRBJ2-1; possibly TRBD1 for D (5 bases). The germline V gene encodes CDR1 DFQATT and CDR2 SNEGSKA (reference sequence). CDR3 length equals 13 residues. V was pared by 1 base and J by 9 bases, with 13 bases between. CDR3 protein: CSARGGQRGEQFF. CDR3 DNA sequence: TGCAGTGCTAGAGGGGGTCAAAGGGGTGAGCAGTTCTTC.

This chain connects TRBV27 to TRBJ2-7; D may be TRBD2 (6 bases). Germline loops: CDR1 MNHEY, CDR2 SMNVEV (reference sequence). The CDR3 loop spans 16 amino acids. The V end lost 3 bases, the J end lost 2 bases, and 17 bases lay between the germline ends. The CDR3 DNA reads as TGTGCCAGCAGTTTGGGCTCGTGGGAGGTCCCCTACGAGCAGTACTTC. Amino acids: CASSLGSWEVPYEQYF.

As for this clonotype: The final CDR3 position lacks the conserved phenylalanine or tryptophan, pointing to a likely read error. The gene calls are TRBV20-1 and TRBJ1-6; D unresolved. Germline loops: CDR1 DFQATT, CDR2 SNEGSKA (reference sequence). The CDR3 spans 14 residues. V was shortened by 0 bases and J by 6 bases, with 9 bases between the two germline ends. CDR3 region: CSARDLYSNSPLHL. For the CDR3, the DNA is TGCAGTGCTAGAGATCTGTACAGTAATTCACCCCTCCACCTT.

This clonotype came up once. The rearrangement joins TRBV5-1 to TRBJ2-3; possible D gene TRBD2, 6 bases. CDR1 and CDR2 (germline): SGHRS, YFSETQ. This CDR3 is 19 amino acids long. The V gene lost 0 bases and the J gene lost 0 bases, with 20 bases spanning the gap. In DNA form, the CDR3 reads TGCGCCAGCAGCTTGGCCGGAGGGCAGGCCGGATGGAGCACAGATACGCAGTATTTT. It translates to CASSLAGGQAGWSTDTQYF.

This clonotype was seen many times. V gene TRBV4-1 combines with J gene TRBJ2-1; TRBD2 aligns across 9 bases. The germline V gene has CDR1 MGHRA and CDR2 YSYEKL. Trimming cost V 2 bases and J 1 base; bases outside gene matches: 3. The CDR3 totals 16 residues. The chain's CDR3 is CASSQPSGMSYNEQFF. The DNA for the CDR3 is TGCGCCAGCAGCCAACCTAGCGGGATGTCCTACAATGAGCAGTTCTTC.

This clonotype was observed a handful of times. The gene calls are TRBV20-1 and TRBJ2-5, with no clear D. The V end lost 3 bases, the J end lost 0 bases, and 5 bases lay between the germline ends. There are 12 residues in the CDR3. Per the germline V gene, CDR1 is DFQATT and CDR2 is SNEGSKA (reference sequence). CDR3 nucleotides: TGCAGTGCTAGGCCCAACCAAGAGACCCAGTACTTC. Amino acid sequence: CSARPNQETQYF.

Ten or more counts support this clonotype. The chain has TRBV4-1 and TRBJ2-3, with 9 bases matching TRBD2. V was clipped by 4 bases and J by 1 base; unmatched bases: 15. Germline V gives CDR1 MGHRA, CDR2 YSYEKL. The CDR3 covers 19 residues. Here the CDR3 reads CASSLPRFSTSGRTDTQYF. The CDR3 DNA is TGCGCCAGCAGCCTCCCGAGATTCAGCACTAGCGGGCGCACAGATACGCAGTATTTT.

With regard to this clonotype: This may come from a read error, since a much larger clone is one base off. J is TRBJ2-5 and V is TRBV20-1, with D uncertain. Per germline, CDR1 DFQATT and CDR2 SNEGSKA (reference sequence). Trimming took 5 bases from V and 5 from J, leaving 12 bases between them. This CDR3 has 12 residues. Here the CDR3 DNA reads TGCAGTGCTGCCCACCGATCCGAGACCCAGTACTTC. It yields the protein CSAAHRSETQYF.

This clonotype was observed a handful of times. V is TRBV14 and J is TRBJ1-1; D might be TRBD1 (5 bases). With 0 bases removed from V and 4 bases from J, the gap between germline ends came to 12 bases. Germline V CDR1 and CDR2: SGHDN, FVKESK. The CDR3 has 15 residues. This CDR3 is CASSQEGGAGTEAFF. DNA for the CDR3: TGTGCCAGCAGCCAAGAGGGAGGGGCCGGCACTGAAGCTTTCTTT.

This clonotype has more than one count but fewer than ten. The V gene is TRBV9, the J gene TRBJ2-3, with D possibly being TRBD1 (7 bases). This CDR3 contains 14 residues. With 3 bases removed from V and 3 bases from J, the gap between germline ends came to 11 bases. Germline V gene lookup returns CDR1 SGDLS and CDR2 YYNGEE. The CDR3 spells CASSAGGTTDTQYF. The CDR3, as DNA: TGTGCCAGCAGCGCAGGGGGGACTACAGATACGCAGTATTTT.

There are many counts of this clonotype. V and J are TRBV7-2 and TRBJ2-7, with TRBD2 as a possible D gene (6 bases). V lost 5 bases to trimming and J lost 2 bases, with 16 bases between them. Germline assignment: CDR1 SGHTA and CDR2 FQGNSA. There are 15 residues in the CDR3. The CDR3 is CASSLYDGTPYEQYF. The CDR3 nucleotides read TGTGCCAGCAGCCTGTACGACGGGACTCCCTACGAGCAGTACTTC.

For the CDR3, the DNA is TGTGCCAGCAGCCAAAGGAGGGAGAAACTGTTTTTT. Protein product: CASSQRREKLFF. This sequence joins TRBV3-1 and TRBJ1-4; no firm D call. Per germline, CDR1 LGHDT and CDR2 YNNKEL (reference sequence). The CDR3 contains 12 residues. Trimming took off 2 bases at V and 11 bases at J, with 9 bases between the two ends.

The chain links TRBV7-2 to TRBJ2-3; TRBD2 aligns across 9 bases. Germline V gene sequence: CDR1 SGHTA, CDR2 FQGNSA. V was pared by 5 bases and J by 1 base, with 13 bases of the junction left unmatched. The CDR3 contains 18 residues. DNA for the CDR3: TGTGCCAGCAGCGCGGGACTAGCCCGAAACCCTGGCACAGATACGCAGTATTTT. Protein sequence: CASSAGLARNPGTDTQYF.